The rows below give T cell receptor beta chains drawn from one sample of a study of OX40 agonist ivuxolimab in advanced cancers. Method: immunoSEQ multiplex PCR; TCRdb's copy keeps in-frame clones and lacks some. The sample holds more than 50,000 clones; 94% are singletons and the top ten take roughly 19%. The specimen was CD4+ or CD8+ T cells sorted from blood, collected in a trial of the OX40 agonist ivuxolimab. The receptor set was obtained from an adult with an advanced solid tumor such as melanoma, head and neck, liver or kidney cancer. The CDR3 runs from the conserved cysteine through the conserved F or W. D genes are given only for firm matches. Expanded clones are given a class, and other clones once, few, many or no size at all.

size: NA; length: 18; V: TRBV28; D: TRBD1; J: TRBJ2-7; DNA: TGTGCCAGCAGTTTAGGGAGGGGGACAGGGGATCTGAACTACGAGCAGTACTTC; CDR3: CASSLGRGTGDLNYEQYF
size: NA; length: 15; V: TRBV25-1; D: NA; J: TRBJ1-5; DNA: TGTGCCAGCAGTGAAGGGGACCGGAGCGATCAGCCCCAGCATTTT; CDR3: CASSEGDRSDQPQHF
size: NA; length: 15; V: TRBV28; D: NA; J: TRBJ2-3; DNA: TGTGCCAGCAGTTGGAGAGCTCTTAGCACAGATACGCAGTATTTT; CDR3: CASSWRALSTDTQYF
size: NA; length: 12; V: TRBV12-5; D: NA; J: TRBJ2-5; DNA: TGTGCTAGTGGTTTGGATCAAGAGACCCAGTACTTC; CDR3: CASGLDQETQYF
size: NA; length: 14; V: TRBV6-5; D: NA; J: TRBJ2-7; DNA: TGTGCCAGCAGTCCCGAGGGTCTTGAGTACGAGCAGTACTTC; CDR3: CASSPEGLEYEQYF
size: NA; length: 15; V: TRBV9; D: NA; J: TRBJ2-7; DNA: TGTGCCAGCAGCCCATACCCGGCGAGCCTCTACGAGCAGTACTTC; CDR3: CASSPYPASLYEQYF
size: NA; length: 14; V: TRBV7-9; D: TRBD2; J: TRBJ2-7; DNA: TGTGCCAGCAGCTTACGGCGGGAGGCTCCCGAGCAGTACTTC; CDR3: CASSLRREAPEQYF
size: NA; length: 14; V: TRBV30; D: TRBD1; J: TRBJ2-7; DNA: TGTGCCTGGAGGCGGACAGGGGGCGGCAACGAGCAGTACTTC; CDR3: CAWRRTGGGNEQYF
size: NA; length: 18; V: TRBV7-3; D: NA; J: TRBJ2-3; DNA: TGTGCCAGCAGCTCCCCTCGAATCGGGCCGGAGGCGCCGGTTACGCAGTATTTT; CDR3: CASSSPRIGPEAPVTQYF
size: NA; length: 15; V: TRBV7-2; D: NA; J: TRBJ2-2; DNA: TGTGCCAGCAGCCCTACCTCATATGAAACCGGGGAGCTGTTTTTT; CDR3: CASSPTSYETGELFF
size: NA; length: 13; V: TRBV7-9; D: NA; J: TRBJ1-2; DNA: TGTGCCAGCAACGCCGAGAAGGGGTATGGCTACACCTTC; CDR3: CASNAEKGYGYTF
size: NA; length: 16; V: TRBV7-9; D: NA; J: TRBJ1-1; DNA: TGTGCCAGCAGCTTCTCGGACCTGATCAGGTACACTGAAGCTTTCTTT; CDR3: CASSFSDLIRYTEAFF
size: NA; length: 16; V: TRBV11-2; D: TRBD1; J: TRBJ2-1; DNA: TGTGCCAGCAGCTTAGGGAGCGGGACAGGGGGCTATGAGCAGTTCTTC; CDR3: CASSLGSGTGGYEQFF
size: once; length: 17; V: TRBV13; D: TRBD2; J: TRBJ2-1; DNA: TGTGCCAGCAGCTTCGGGACTAGCGGGAGAGTTTACAATGAGCAGTTCTTC; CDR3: CASSFGTSGRVYNEQFF
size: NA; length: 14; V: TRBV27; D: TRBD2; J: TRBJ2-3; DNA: TGTGCCAGCAATGTTTGGGGGGGGTTGGATACGCAGTATTTT; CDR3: CASNVWGGLDTQYF
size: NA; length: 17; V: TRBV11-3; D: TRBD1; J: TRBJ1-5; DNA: TGTGCCAGCAGCTTAGGCCGGGGGACAGGTTCTTCTCAGCCCCAGCATTTT; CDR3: CASSLGRGTGSSQPQHF
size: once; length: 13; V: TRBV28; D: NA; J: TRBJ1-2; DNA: TGTGCCAGCACCCCCAAAAGGGTTGTTGGCTACACCTTC; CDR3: CASTPKRVVGYTF
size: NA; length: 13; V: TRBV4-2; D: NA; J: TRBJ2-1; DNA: TGTGCCAGCAGCCAATCGCGGGCCGATGAGCAGTTCTTC; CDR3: CASSQSRADEQFF
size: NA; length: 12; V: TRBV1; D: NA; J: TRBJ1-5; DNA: TGCACCAGCGGGACCAGCCCTATGCCCCAGCATTTT; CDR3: CTSGTSPMPQHF
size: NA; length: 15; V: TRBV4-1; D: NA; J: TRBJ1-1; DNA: TGCGCCAGCAGCCAAGATAAGGCACGGAACACTGAAGCTTTCTTT; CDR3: CASSQDKARNTEAFF
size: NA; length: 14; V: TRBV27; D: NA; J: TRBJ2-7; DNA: TGTGCCAGCAGGGCTCAAACAGGAAACTACGAGCAGTACTTC; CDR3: CASRAQTGNYEQYF
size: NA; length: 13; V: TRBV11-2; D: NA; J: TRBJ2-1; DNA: TGTGCCAGCAGCCTCTCCGGACGATCCGGGGAGTTCTTC; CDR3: CASSLSGRSGEFF
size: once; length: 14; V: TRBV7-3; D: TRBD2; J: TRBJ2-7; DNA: TGTGCCAGCAGCCAAGGGGACTACACTTACGAGCAGTACTTC; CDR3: CASSQGDYTYEQYF
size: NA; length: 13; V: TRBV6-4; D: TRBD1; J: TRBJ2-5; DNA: TGTGCCAGCGCTTTTACAGGGGGAGAGACCCAGTACTTC; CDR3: CASAFTGGETQYF
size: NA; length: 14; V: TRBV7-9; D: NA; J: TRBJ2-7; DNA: TGTGCCAGCAGCCCGGTCCTGACTATCTACGAGCAGTACTTC; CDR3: CASSPVLTIYEQYF